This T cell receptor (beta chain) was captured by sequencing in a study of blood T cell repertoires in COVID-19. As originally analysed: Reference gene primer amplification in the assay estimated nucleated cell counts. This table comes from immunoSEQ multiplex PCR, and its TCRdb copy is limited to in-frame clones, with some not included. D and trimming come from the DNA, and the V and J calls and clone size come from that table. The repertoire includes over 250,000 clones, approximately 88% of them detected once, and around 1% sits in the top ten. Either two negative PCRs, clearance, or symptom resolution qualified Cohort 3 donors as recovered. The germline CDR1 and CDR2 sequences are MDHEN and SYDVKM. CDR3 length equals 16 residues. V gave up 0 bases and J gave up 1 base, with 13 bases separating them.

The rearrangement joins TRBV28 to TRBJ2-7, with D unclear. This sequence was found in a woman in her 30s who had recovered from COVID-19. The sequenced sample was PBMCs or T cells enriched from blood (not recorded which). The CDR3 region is CASSLWWNSPSYEQYF. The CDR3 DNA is TGTGCCAGCAGTTTATGGTGGAACAGCCCATCCTACGAGCAGTACTTC.